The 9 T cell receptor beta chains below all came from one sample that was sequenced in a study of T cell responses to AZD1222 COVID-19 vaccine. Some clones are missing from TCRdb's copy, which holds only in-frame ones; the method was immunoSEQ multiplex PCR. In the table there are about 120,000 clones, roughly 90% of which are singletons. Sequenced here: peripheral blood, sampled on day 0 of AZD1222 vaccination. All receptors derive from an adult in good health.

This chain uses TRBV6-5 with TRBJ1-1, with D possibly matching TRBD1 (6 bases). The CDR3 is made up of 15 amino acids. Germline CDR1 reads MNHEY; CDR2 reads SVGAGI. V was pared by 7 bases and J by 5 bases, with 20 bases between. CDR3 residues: CASILILGGTTEAFF. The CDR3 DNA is TGTGCCAGCATCCTGATCCTAGGGGGGACGACTGAAGCTTTCTTT.

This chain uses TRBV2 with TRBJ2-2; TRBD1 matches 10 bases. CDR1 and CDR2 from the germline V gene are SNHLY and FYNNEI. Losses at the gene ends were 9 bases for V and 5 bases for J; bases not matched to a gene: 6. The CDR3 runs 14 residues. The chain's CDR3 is CASSDRGETGELFF. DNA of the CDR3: TGTGCCAGTTCGGACAGGGGGGAGACCGGGGAGCTGTTTTTT.

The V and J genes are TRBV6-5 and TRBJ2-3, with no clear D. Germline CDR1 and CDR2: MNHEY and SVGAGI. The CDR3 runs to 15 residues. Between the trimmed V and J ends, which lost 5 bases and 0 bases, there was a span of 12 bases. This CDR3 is CASSPSRASTDTQYF. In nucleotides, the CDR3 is TGTGCCAGCAGTCCGTCAAGAGCTAGCACAGATACGCAGTATTTT.

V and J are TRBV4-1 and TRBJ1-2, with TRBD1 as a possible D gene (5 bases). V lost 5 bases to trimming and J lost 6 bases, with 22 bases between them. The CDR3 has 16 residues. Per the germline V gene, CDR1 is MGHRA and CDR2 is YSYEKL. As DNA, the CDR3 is TGCGCCAGCAGCAGCGAAACAACAGGCGACATTAATGGCTACACCTTC. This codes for CASSSETTGDINGYTF.

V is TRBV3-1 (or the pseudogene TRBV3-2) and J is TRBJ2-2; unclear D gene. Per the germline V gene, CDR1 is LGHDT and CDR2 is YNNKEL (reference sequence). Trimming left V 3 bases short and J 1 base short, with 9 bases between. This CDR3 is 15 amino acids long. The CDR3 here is CASSHLGMNTGELFF. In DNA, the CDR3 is TGTGCCAGCAGCCATTTGGGGATGAACACCGGGGAGCTGTTTTTT.

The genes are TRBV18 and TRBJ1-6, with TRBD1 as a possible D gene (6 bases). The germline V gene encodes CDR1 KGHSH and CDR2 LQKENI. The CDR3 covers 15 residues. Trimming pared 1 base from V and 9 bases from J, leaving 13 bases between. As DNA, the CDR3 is TGTGCCAGCTCACCACTACAGGACAGCGCTTCACCCCTCCACTTT. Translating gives CASSPLQDSASPLHF.

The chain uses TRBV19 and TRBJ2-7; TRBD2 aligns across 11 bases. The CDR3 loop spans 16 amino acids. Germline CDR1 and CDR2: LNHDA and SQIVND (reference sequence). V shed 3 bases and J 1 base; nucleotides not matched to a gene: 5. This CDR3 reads CASSIGASGGSYEQYF. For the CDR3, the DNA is TGTGCCAGTAGTATTGGGGCTAGCGGGGGGTCCTACGAGCAGTACTTC.

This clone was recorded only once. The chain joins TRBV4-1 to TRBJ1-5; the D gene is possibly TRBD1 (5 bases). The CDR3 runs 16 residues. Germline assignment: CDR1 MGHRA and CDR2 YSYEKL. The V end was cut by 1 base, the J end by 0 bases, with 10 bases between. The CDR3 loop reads CASSQADTYSNQPQHF. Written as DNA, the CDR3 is TGCGCCAGCAGCCAAGCGGACACTTATAGCAATCAGCCCCAGCATTTT.

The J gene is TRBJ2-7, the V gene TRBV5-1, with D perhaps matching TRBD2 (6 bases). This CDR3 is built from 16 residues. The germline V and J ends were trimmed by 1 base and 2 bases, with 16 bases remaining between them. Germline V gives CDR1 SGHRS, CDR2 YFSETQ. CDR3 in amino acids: CASSLNPAGYPYEQYF. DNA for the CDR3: TGCGCCAGCAGCTTGAACCCAGCGGGCTACCCCTACGAGCAGTACTTC. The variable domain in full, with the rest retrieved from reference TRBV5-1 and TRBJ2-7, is KAGVTQTPRYLIKTRGQQVTLSCSPISGHRSVSWYQQTPGQGLQFLFEYFSETQRNKGNFPGRFSGRQFSNSRSEMNVSTLELGDSALYLCASSLNPAGYPYEQYFGPGTRLTVT.